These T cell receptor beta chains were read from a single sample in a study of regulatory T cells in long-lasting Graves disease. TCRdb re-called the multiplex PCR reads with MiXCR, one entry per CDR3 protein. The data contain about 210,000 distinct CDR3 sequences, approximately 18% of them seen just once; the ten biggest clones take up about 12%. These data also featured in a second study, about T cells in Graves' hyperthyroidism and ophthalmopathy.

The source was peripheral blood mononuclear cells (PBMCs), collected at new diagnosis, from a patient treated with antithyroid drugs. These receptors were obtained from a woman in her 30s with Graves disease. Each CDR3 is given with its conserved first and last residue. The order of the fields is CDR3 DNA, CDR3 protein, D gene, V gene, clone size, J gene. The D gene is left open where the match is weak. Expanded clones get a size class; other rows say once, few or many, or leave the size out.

cdr3_nt: TGTGCCAGTGGGGCTTCGCAAGAGACCCAGTACTTC
cdr3_aa: CASGASQETQYF
d_call: NA
v_call: TRBV9
clone_size: many
j_call: TRBJ2-5

cdr3_nt: TGTGCCAGCAGCGCCGGGTCCTCAGTTTCCTACGAGCAGTACTTC
cdr3_aa: CASSAGSSVSYEQYF
d_call: NA
v_call: TRBV5-6
clone_size: few
j_call: TRBJ2-7

cdr3_nt: TGTGCCAGCAGCCATTTACCCCGGACAGATACGCAGTATTTT
cdr3_aa: CASSHLPRTDTQYF
d_call: NA
v_call: TRBV4-2
clone_size: many
j_call: TRBJ2-3

cdr3_nt: TGTGCCAGTAGTTCCTCCGGGAAAAACTATGGCTACACCTTC
cdr3_aa: CASSSSGKNYGYTF
d_call: NA
v_call: TRBV19
clone_size: many
j_call: TRBJ1-2

cdr3_nt: TGTGCCAGCAGTACAACAGGGGGCGATCAGCCCCAGCATTTT
cdr3_aa: CASSTTGGDQPQHF
d_call: TRBD1
v_call: TRBV6-1
clone_size: many
j_call: TRBJ1-5

cdr3_nt: TGTGCCAGCAGTTACCCAGGGTACAATCAGCCCCAGCATTTT
cdr3_aa: CASSYPGYNQPQHF
d_call: NA
v_call: TRBV2
clone_size: many
j_call: TRBJ1-5

cdr3_nt: TGTGCCAGCAGTTCACGACAGGGGGCATACACTGAAGCTTTCTTT
cdr3_aa: CASSSRQGAYTEAFF
d_call: TRBD1
v_call: TRBV6-5
clone_size: many
j_call: TRBJ1-1

cdr3_nt: TGTGCCAGCAGCTATTCCATTTACACAGATACGCAGTATTTT
cdr3_aa: CASSYSIYTDTQYF
d_call: NA
v_call: TRBV11-2
clone_size: once
j_call: TRBJ2-3

cdr3_nt: TGCGCCAGCAGCCGAGCCCTAAGCTCTAGAAACACCATATCTTTT
cdr3_aa: CASSRALSSRNTISF
d_call: NA
v_call: TRBV5-1
clone_size: NA
j_call: TRBJ1-3

cdr3_nt: TGTGCCAGTATAGGACTAGCGGTTAACACCGGGGAGCTGTTTTTT
cdr3_aa: CASIGLAVNTGELFF
d_call: TRBD2
v_call: TRBV2
clone_size: NA
j_call: TRBJ2-2

cdr3_nt: TGTGCCAGCACCGACGGACGCCGTAACTATGGCTACACCTTC
cdr3_aa: CASTDGRRNYGYTF
d_call: NA
v_call: TRBV28
clone_size: many
j_call: TRBJ1-2

cdr3_nt: TGTGCCTGGAGTGCCCGACAGTTAAACGGAAACACCATATATTTT
cdr3_aa: CAWSARQLNGNTIYF
d_call: NA
v_call: TRBV30
clone_size: many
j_call: TRBJ1-3

cdr3_nt: TGTGCCAGCAGTCCCCACGGACAGGGCGGGGATGAGCAGTTCTTC
cdr3_aa: CASSPHGQGGDEQFF
d_call: TRBD1
v_call: TRBV12-3/TRBV12-4
clone_size: NA
j_call: TRBJ2-1

cdr3_nt: TGTGCCAGCACCGAGACAGGATTCAATCAGCCCCAGCATTTT
cdr3_aa: CASTETGFNQPQHF
d_call: NA
v_call: TRBV28
clone_size: NA
j_call: TRBJ1-5

cdr3_nt: TGTGCCAGCACCCTTTGGAGATCCAGCGACGGGGCCGGGGAGCTGTTTTTT
cdr3_aa: CASTLWRSSDGAGELFF
d_call: NA
v_call: TRBV5-5
clone_size: NA
j_call: TRBJ2-2

cdr3_nt: TGTGCCAGTAGTGACACAGGGACCTATGGCTACACCTTC
cdr3_aa: CASSDTGTYGYTF
d_call: NA
v_call: TRBV19
clone_size: many
j_call: TRBJ1-2

cdr3_nt: TGTGCCACCAGTGATCCCGGACAGGGGGCCTACGAGCAGTACTTC
cdr3_aa: CATSDPGQGAYEQYF
d_call: TRBD1
v_call: TRBV24-1
clone_size: many
j_call: TRBJ2-7

cdr3_nt: TGTGCCAGCAGCTTCACCGGGACTAGCGGGGTCCACGAGCAGTTCTTC
cdr3_aa: CASSFTGTSGVHEQFF
d_call: TRBD2
v_call: TRBV11-3
clone_size: many
j_call: TRBJ2-1

cdr3_nt: TGTGCCAGCAGCGTAGACGCGTGGGGGCTCTTCTATAATTCACCCCTCCACTTT
cdr3_aa: CASSVDAWGLFYNSPLHF
d_call: NA
v_call: TRBV9
clone_size: many
j_call: TRBJ1-6

cdr3_nt: TGTGCCAGCAGCGAAAGGACAGGGTCGGCCAAAGCTTTCTTT
cdr3_aa: CASSERTGSAKAFF
d_call: TRBD1
v_call: TRBV6-1
clone_size: many
j_call: TRBJ1-1

cdr3_nt: TGCAGTGCTAGGCCCGAAGCTAACTATGGCTACACCTTC
cdr3_aa: CSARPEANYGYTF
d_call: NA
v_call: TRBV20-1
clone_size: NA
j_call: TRBJ1-2

cdr3_nt: TGTGCCAGCAGTTATCGGGCTGGGATTCCGCACTATGGCTACACCTTC
cdr3_aa: CASSYRAGIPHYGYTF
d_call: NA
v_call: TRBV6-2/TRBV6-3
clone_size: many
j_call: TRBJ1-2

cdr3_nt: TGTGCCTGGACGCAGGGTTGGGAGATGAATTACGCTTTCTTT
cdr3_aa: CAWTQGWEMNYAFF
d_call: NA
v_call: TRBV30
clone_size: many
j_call: TRBJ1-1

cdr3_nt: TGTGCCAGCATCGGGGGGCGATACGAGCAGTACTTC
cdr3_aa: CASIGGRYEQYF
d_call: NA
v_call: TRBV28
clone_size: many
j_call: TRBJ2-7

cdr3_nt: TGTGCCAGCAATCGACAGGGGTCCTACGAGCAGTACTTC
cdr3_aa: CASNRQGSYEQYF
d_call: TRBD1
v_call: TRBV2
clone_size: many
j_call: TRBJ2-7

cdr3_nt: TGTGCCAGCAGTTTGGGGCCTACTTTCTCTGGAAACACCATATATTTT
cdr3_aa: CASSLGPTFSGNTIYF
d_call: NA
v_call: TRBV28
clone_size: many
j_call: TRBJ1-3

cdr3_nt: TGTGCCAGCAGCTTAAACGGTTGGACAGGGTCCTACGAGCAGTACTTC
cdr3_aa: CASSLNGWTGSYEQYF
d_call: TRBD1
v_call: TRBV13
clone_size: few
j_call: TRBJ2-7

cdr3_nt: TGTGCCAGCAGTTCTCAACTTGATGAAAAACTGTTTTTT
cdr3_aa: CASSSQLDEKLFF
d_call: NA
v_call: TRBV27
clone_size: many
j_call: TRBJ1-4

cdr3_nt: TGTGCCAGCACAAGGGGGGGGGGCTGGAATGAGCAGTTCTTC
cdr3_aa: CASTRGGGWNEQFF
d_call: NA
v_call: TRBV7-2
clone_size: many
j_call: TRBJ2-1

cdr3_nt: TGTGCCAGCAGCCAAGACGGACAGCCCTTTTACGAGCAGTACTTC
cdr3_aa: CASSQDGQPFYEQYF
d_call: NA
v_call: TRBV14
clone_size: NA
j_call: TRBJ2-7

cdr3_nt: TGCGCCAGCAGGACCGTATCCTCCTCTGGAAACACCATATATTTT
cdr3_aa: CASRTVSSSGNTIYF
d_call: NA
v_call: TRBV4-1
clone_size: few
j_call: TRBJ1-3

cdr3_nt: TGTGCCAGCACCCCCGGCCAATCTGGAAACACCATATATTTT
cdr3_aa: CASTPGQSGNTIYF
d_call: NA
v_call: TRBV11-2
clone_size: many
j_call: TRBJ1-3

cdr3_nt: TGCAGTGCTAGTTCCGGGAGAAAATCCCACGAGCAGTACTTC
cdr3_aa: CSASSGRKSHEQYF
d_call: NA
v_call: TRBV20-1
clone_size: NA
j_call: TRBJ2-7

cdr3_nt: TGTGCCAGTAGTATTCATAGTGTGAGGGGTTACGGCAATGAGCAGTTCTTC
cdr3_aa: CASSIHSVRGYGNEQFF
d_call: NA
v_call: TRBV19
clone_size: NA
j_call: TRBJ2-1

cdr3_nt: TGTGCCTGGAGTGCGTCAGCTGAAAAATTTGCTCGAGATGGCTACACCTTC
cdr3_aa: CAWSASAEKFARDGYTF
d_call: NA
v_call: TRBV30
clone_size: NA
j_call: TRBJ1-2

cdr3_nt: TGTGCCAGTAGGACTCCCGGGACAGCCTACAATGAGCAGTTCTTC
cdr3_aa: CASRTPGTAYNEQFF
d_call: TRBD1
v_call: TRBV19
clone_size: few
j_call: TRBJ2-1

cdr3_nt: TGTGCCAGCAGCTGGAGAGGGGAGACCCAGTACTTC
cdr3_aa: CASSWRGETQYF
d_call: NA
v_call: TRBV9
clone_size: many
j_call: TRBJ2-5

cdr3_nt: TGCAGTGCTGGAGGACAGGGGGCTAGTACGGAAATCTACTTC
cdr3_aa: CSAGGQGASTEIYF
d_call: TRBD1
v_call: TRBV20-1
clone_size: few
j_call: TRBJ2-7